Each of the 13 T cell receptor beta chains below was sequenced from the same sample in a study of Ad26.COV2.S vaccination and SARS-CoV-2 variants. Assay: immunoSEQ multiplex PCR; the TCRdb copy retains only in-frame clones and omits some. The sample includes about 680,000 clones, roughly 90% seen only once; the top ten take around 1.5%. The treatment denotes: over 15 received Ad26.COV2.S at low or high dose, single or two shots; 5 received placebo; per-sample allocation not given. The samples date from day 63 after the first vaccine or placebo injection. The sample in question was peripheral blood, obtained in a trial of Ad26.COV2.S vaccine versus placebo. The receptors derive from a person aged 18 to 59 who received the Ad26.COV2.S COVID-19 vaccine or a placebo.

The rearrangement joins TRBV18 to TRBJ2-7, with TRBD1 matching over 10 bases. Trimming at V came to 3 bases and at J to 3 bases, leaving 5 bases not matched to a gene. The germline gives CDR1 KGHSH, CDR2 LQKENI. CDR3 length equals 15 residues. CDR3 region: CASSPGTGDNYEQYF. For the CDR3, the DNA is TGTGCCAGCTCACCTGGGACAGGGGACAACTACGAGCAGTACTTC.

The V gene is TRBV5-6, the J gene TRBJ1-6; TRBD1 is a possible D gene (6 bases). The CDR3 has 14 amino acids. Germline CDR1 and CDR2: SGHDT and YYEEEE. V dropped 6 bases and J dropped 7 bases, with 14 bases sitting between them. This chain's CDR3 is CASMRGQYNSPLHF. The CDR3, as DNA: TGTGCCAGCATGCGGGGGCAGTACAATTCACCCCTCCACTTT.

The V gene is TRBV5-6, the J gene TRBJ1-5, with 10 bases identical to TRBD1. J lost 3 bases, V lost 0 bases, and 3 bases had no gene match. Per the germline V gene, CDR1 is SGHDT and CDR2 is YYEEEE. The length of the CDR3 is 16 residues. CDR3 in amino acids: CASSLGDRGSNQPQHF. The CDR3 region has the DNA TGTGCCAGCAGCTTGGGGGACAGGGGCTCCAATCAGCCCCAGCATTTT.

The CDR3 DNA sequence: TGCGCCAGCAGCTTGAGGTTGACACAGAGCTCCTACGAGCAGTACTTC. This codes for CASSLRLTQSSYEQYF. The V call is TRBV5-1, the J call TRBJ2-7; the D is unclear. This CDR3 is 16 amino acids long. Germline loops: CDR1 SGHRS, CDR2 YFSETQ. Deletions cut 1 base from V and 0 bases from J, with 14 bases between.

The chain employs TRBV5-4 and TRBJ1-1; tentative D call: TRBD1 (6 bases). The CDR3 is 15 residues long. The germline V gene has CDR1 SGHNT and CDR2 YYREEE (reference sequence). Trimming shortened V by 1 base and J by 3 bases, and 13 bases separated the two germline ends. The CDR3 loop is CASSLRDKSHTEAFF. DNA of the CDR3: TGTGCCAGCAGCTTGAGGGACAAGTCGCACACTGAAGCTTTCTTT.

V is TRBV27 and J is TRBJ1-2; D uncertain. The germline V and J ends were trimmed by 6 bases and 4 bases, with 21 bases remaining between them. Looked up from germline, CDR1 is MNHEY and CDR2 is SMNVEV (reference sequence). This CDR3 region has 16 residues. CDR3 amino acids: CASSRGSLYAGYGYTF. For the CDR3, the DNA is TGTGCCAGCAGCCGTGGCAGTCTATACGCAGGCTATGGCTACACCTTC.

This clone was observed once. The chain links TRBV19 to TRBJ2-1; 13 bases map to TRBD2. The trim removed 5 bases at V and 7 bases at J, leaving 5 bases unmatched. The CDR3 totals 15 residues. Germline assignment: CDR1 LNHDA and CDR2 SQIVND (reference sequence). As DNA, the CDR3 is TGTGCCAGTAGTCGACTAGCGGGAGGTCTTAATGAGCAGTTCTTC. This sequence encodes CASSRLAGGLNEQFF.

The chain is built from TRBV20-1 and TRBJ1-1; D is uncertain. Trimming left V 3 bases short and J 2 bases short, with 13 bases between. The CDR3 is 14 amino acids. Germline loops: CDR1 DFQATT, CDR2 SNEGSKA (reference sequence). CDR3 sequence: CSASWNRINTEAFF. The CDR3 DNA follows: TGCAGTGCTAGTTGGAACAGAATTAACACTGAAGCTTTCTTT.

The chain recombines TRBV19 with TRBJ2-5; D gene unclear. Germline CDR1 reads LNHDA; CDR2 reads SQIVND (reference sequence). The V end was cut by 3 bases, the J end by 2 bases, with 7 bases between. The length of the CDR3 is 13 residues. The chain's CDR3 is CASSILNQETQYF. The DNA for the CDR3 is TGTGCCAGTAGTATTTTAAATCAAGAGACCCAGTACTTC.

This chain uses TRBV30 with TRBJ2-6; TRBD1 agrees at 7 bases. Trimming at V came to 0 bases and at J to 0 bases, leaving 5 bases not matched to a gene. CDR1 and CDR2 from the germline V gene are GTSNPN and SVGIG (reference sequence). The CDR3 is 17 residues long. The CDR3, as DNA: TGTGCCTGGAGTGTAGGGACAGCGAGCTCTGGGGCCAACGTCCTGACTTTC. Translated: CAWSVGTASSGANVLTF.

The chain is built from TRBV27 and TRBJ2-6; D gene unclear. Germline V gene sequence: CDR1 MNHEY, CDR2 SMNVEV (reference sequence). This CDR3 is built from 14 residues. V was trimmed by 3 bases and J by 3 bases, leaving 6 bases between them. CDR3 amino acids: CASSLGFGANVLTF. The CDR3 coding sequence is TGTGCCAGCAGTTTGGGGTTTGGGGCCAACGTCCTGACTTTC.

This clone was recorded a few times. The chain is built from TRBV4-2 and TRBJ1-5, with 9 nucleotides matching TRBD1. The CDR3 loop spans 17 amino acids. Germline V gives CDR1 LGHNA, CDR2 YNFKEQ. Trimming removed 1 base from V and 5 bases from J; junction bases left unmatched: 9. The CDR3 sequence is CASSQATSGTGYQPQHF. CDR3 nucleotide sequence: TGTGCCAGCAGCCAAGCTACCTCCGGGACAGGGTATCAGCCCCAGCATTTT.

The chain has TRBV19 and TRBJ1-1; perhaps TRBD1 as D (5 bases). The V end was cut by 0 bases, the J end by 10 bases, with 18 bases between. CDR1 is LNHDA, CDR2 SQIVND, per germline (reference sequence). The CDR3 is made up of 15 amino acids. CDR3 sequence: CASSIDRGVGPGAFF. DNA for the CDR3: TGTGCCAGTAGTATAGATCGGGGCGTAGGGCCGGGAGCTTTCTTT. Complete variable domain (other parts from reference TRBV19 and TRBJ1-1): DGGITQSPKYLFRKEGQNVTLSCEQNLNHDAMYWYRQDPGQGLRLIYYSQIVNDFQKGDIAEGYSVSREKKESFPLTVTSAQKNPTAFYLCASSIDRGVGPGAFFGQGTRLTVV.